These 3 T cell receptor beta chains were all obtained from the same sample, sequenced in a study of T cell repertoires in cytomegalovirus infection. Their target antigens are unknown. TCRdb re-called the reads with MiXCR, one entry per CDR3 protein. The repertoire holds about 740,000 distinct CDR3 sequences, with approximately 33% as singletons. Source: cultured PBMCs, taken from culture after CMV antigen stimulation. The receptors come from a human donor in good health (CMV status not recorded). Some clones in this sample may be carry-over from other donors' samples.

The chain links TRBV20-1 to TRBJ2-7; no clear D gene. Germline V CDR1 and CDR2: DFQATT, SNEGSKA (reference sequence). Trimming cost V 7 bases and J 5 bases, with 18 bases left between them. The CDR3 runs to 13 residues. CDR3 sequence reads: CSGRDTRVDEQYF. Written as DNA, the CDR3 is TGCAGTGGGAGAGATACCCGTGTGGACGAGCAGTACTTC.

This clonotype was counted between two and nine times. The chain couples TRBV28 to TRBJ2-7, with 8 positions matching TRBD2. The CDR3 length is 14 residues. CDR1 MDHEN and CDR2 SYDVKM come from the germline V gene. Losses at the gene ends were 6 bases for V and 3 bases for J; bases not matched to a gene: 7. The CDR3 nucleotides are TGTGCCAGCAGGGAAGCGGGGGTAAGCTACGAGCAGTACTTC. As protein: CASREAGVSYEQYF.

This clonotype showed up just a few times. This chain links TRBV6-2 or TRBV6-3 with TRBJ1-1; possible D gene TRBD1, 6 bases. Trimming took 7 bases from V and 7 from J, leaving 19 bases between them. CDR3 length: 14 residues. The germline V gene encodes CDR1 MNHEY and CDR2 SVGEGT. The CDR3: CASTKGGTYGEAFF. The CDR3 DNA reads TGTGCCAGCACCAAAGGGGGGACCTACGGTGAAGCTTTCTTT.